A selection of T cell receptor beta chains follows, all from one sample in a study of shared clonotypes between healthy human individuals. Sequenced by immunoSEQ multiplex PCR; TCRdb stores in-frame clones only, minus some. This sample yields approximately 700,000 clones, of which less than 80% are seen a single time; around 1.8% belongs to the top ten. The specimen sequenced was memory CD4+ T cells sorted from blood. These TCRs come from a woman aged 25 to 39 in good health. Each CDR3 is given with its conserved first and last residue. The order of the fields is D gene, clone size, V gene, J gene, CDR3 DNA, CDR3 protein. A D gene is named only where the DNA matches it firmly. Some rows mark clone size as missing; the rest say once, few, many or name a class of expanded clone.

>TRBD1|NA|TRBV14|TRBJ1-2
TGTGCCAGCAGCCCTTCACGACAGGGCGGCTACACCTTC
CASSPSRQGGYTF
>TRBD2|NA|TRBV19|TRBJ2-3
TGTGCCAGTAGTCTCATGGGGGGGGTCGGCACAGATACGCAGTATTTT
CASSLMGGVGTDTQYF
>NA|NA|TRBV7-6|TRBJ2-7
TGTGCCAGCAGCTTCCAGTCAGGCCAAAGAAGCTCCTACGAGCAGTACTTC
CASSFQSGQRSSYEQYF
>TRBD2|few|TRBV27|TRBJ2-1
TGTGCCAGCAGTTTGCGGCGGGAGAAGCGGGATGAGCAGTTCTTC
CASSLRREKRDEQFF
>NA|NA|TRBV7-9|TRBJ1-1
TGTGCCAGCAGCTTACTCGTTGGTGTCACTGAAGCTTTCTTT
CASSLLVGVTEAFF
>TRBD2|NA|TRBV14|TRBJ2-7
TGTGCCAGCAGCCAGGGACTAACCAAGCAGTACTTC
CASSQGLTKQYF
>NA|NA|TRBV6-6|TRBJ2-2
TGTGCCAGCAGTTTGAATCGGGCCGGGGAGCTGTTTTTT
CASSLNRAGELFF
>NA|NA|TRBV4-2|TRBJ2-7
TGTGCCAGCAGCCAAGATCTGTCCTCCTCCTACGAGCAGTACTTC
CASSQDLSSSYEQYF
>NA|NA|TRBV28|TRBJ2-7
TGTGCCAGCAGTTTACTGGACAGCCCGTCTTGGGGCGAGCAGTACTTC
CASSLLDSPSWGEQYF
>NA|NA|TRBV28|TRBJ1-2
TGTGCCAGCAGTCGTCAGGCTACAGGCTACACCTTC
CASSRQATGYTF
>NA|NA|TRBV5-1|TRBJ2-7
TGCGCCAGCAGCTTGGCCGGAACAGCTACCTACGAGCAGTACTTC
CASSLAGTATYEQYF
>NA|few|TRBV6-5|TRBJ1-5
TGTGCCAGCAGTTCGGGTTTTAGCAATCAGCCCCAGCATTTT
CASSSGFSNQPQHF
>NA|NA|TRBV28|TRBJ1-2
TGTGCCAGCAGTCTGCAGGGCTATGGCTACACCTTC
CASSLQGYGYTF
>NA|NA|TRBV28|TRBJ2-7
TGTGCCAGCAGTTCCACCGGGACAAGTCACGAGCAGTACTTC
CASSSTGTSHEQYF
>TRBD2|NA|TRBV6-6|TRBJ2-5
TGTGCCAGCAGTTACGCTAGCGGGGAGACCCAGTACTTC
CASSYASGETQYF
>TRBD1|few|TRBV5-1|TRBJ1-1
TGCGCCAGCAGCAGGACAGGGGACACTGAAGCTTTCTTT
CASSRTGDTEAFF
>NA|NA|TRBV28|TRBJ2-5
TGTGCCAGCAGACAAAACCCGGGGGAGACCCAGTACTTC
CASRQNPGETQYF
>TRBD1|NA|TRBV7-9|TRBJ1-1
TGTGCCAGCAGCCCACGCGGCAGGGGGCAAGGAAGAACTGAAGCTTTCTTT
CASSPRGRGQGRTEAFF
>TRBD2|NA|TRBV28|TRBJ2-7
TGTGCCAGCAGTTTAGGCGGGAGGCCTTCATACGAGCAGTACTTC
CASSLGGRPSYEQYF
>NA|NA|TRBV18|TRBJ2-3
TGTGCCAGCTCACAGCACAGGGTAGGGACAGATACGCAGTATTTT
CASSQHRVGTDTQYF
>TRBD1|once|TRBV6-5|TRBJ2-1
TGTGCCAGCAGCTGGGACAGGGACAACAATGAGCAGTTCTTC
CASSWDRDNNEQFF
>NA|NA|TRBV30|TRBJ2-3
TGTGCCTGGAATGAGGGCGCTACTGATACGCAGTATTTT
CAWNEGATDTQYF
>NA|NA|TRBV18|TRBJ2-3
TGTGCCAGCTCACCTCGCACAGATACGCAGTATTTT
CASSPRTDTQYF
>NA|NA|TRBV19|TRBJ1-2
TGTGCCAGTAGTATCTGGGGGGACTATGGCTACACCTTC
CASSIWGDYGYTF
>NA|many|TRBV20-1|TRBJ2-3
TGCAGTGCCGGCTCCCCAGATACGCAGTATTTT
CSAGSPDTQYF
>TRBD1|NA|TRBV2|TRBJ1-1
TGTGCCAGCAAAGGGACAGATCTGAACACTGAAGCTTTCTTT
CASKGTDLNTEAFF
>TRBD1|few|TRBV2|TRBJ1-5
TGTGCCAGCAGTGAGACTACAGGGGATCAGCCCCAGCATTTT
CASSETTGDQPQHF
>TRBD1|few|TRBV25-1|TRBJ2-2
TGTGCCAGCAGGAGACAGGGGATCACCGGGGAGCTGTTTTTT
CASRRQGITGELFF
>NA|NA|TRBV6-5|TRBJ2-2
TGTGCCAGCAGAAACACCGGGGAGCTGTTTTTT
CASRNTGELFF
>NA|NA|TRBV19|TRBJ2-3
TGTGCCAGTAGTATACTAGGCGATACGCAGTATTTT
CASSILGDTQYF
>NA|NA|TRBV18|TRBJ2-2
TGTGCCAGCTCACCACAGGGTCCCGGGGAGCTGTTTTTT
CASSPQGPGELFF
>NA|NA|TRBV19|TRBJ2-3
TGTGCCAGTAGACCCCGAGGGAGGCCCTCTAGCACAGATACGCAGTATTTT
CASRPRGRPSSTDTQYF
>NA|NA|TRBV11-1|TRBJ2-3
TGTGCCAGCAGCTTACCCCCCCTAGTGAGGCAGTATTTT
CASSLPPLVRQYF
>TRBD2|NA|TRBV10-2|TRBJ2-5
TGCGCCAGCAGTGAGAGAAGGACTAGCGGGAGTGAGACCCAGTACTTC
CASSERRTSGSETQYF
>NA|NA|TRBV30|TRBJ2-7
TGTGCCTGGAGGGCACGGACAGCCTCCTCCTACGAGCAGTACTTC
CAWRARTASSYEQYF
>TRBD2|NA|TRBV5-1|TRBJ2-7
TGCGCCAGCAGCGCGGGACTAGCGGGAGGGCCCGACGAGCAGTACTTC
CASSAGLAGGPDEQYF
>TRBD1|NA|TRBV5-6|TRBJ1-5
TGTGCCAGCAGCTTGTATATAGGACAGGGAACTCAGCCCCAGCATTTT
CASSLYIGQGTQPQHF
>TRBD1|NA|TRBV19|TRBJ1-5
TGTGCCAGTAGTAGGACAGGGGTCCAGCCCCAGCATTTT
CASSRTGVQPQHF
>NA|NA|TRBV27|TRBJ2-2
TGTGCCAGCAGCTCGGAGGGGGCTGCGACCGGGGAGCTGTTTTTT
CASSSEGAATGELFF
>NA|many|TRBV4-2|TRBJ1-3
TGTGCCAGCAGCCAATCCTCAGGCTCCTCTGGAAACACCATATATTTT
CASSQSSGSSGNTIYF
>TRBD1|NA|TRBV5-1|TRBJ2-1
TGCGCCAGCAGGGGTACCGGGACAGCATCCTACAATGAGCAGTTCTTC
CASRGTGTASYNEQFF
>TRBD1|NA|TRBV7-3|TRBJ2-1
TGTGCCAGCAGCACCGCCGGGACAGGAGACTACAATGAGCAGTTCTTC
CASSTAGTGDYNEQFF
>TRBD2|NA|TRBV7-8|TRBJ2-7
TGTGCCAGCAGCTTAGCGGGAGGGCCGGGCGAGCAGTACTTC
CASSLAGGPGEQYF
>NA|NA|TRBV20-1|TRBJ1-1
TGCAGTGGCACGGGGTTCACTGAAGCTTTCTTT
CSGTGFTEAFF
>TRBD1|NA|TRBV4-1|TRBJ1-1
TGCGCCAGCAGCCAGGGCCGAGGGGGACAGGGTAACACTGAAGCTTTCTTT
CASSQGRGGQGNTEAFF
>NA|NA|TRBV7-6|TRBJ1-5
TGTGCCAGCAGCCCCCCTTCAGGGGATAGCAATCAGCCCCAGCATTTT
CASSPPSGDSNQPQHF
>NA|NA|TRBV6-6|TRBJ1-4
TGTGCCAGCAGTCAAGGGTCGCCTAATGAAAAACTGTTTTTT
CASSQGSPNEKLFF
>TRBD2|once|TRBV11-3|TRBJ2-1
TGTGCCAGCAGCCGCGGGAGGGACGAGCAGTTCTTC
CASSRGRDEQFF
>NA|once|TRBV6-5|TRBJ1-3
TGTGCCAGCAGGTCCTCTGGAAACACCATATATTTT
CASRSSGNTIYF
>NA|NA|TRBV7-2|TRBJ2-7
TGTGCCAGCAGCTTGTTGACTGACTACGAGCAGTACTTC
CASSLLTDYEQYF
>NA|NA|TRBV9|TRBJ2-3
TGTGCCAGCACAACAGAGAACAGATTTTCTTCAGATACGCAGTATTTT
CASTTENRFSSDTQYF
>TRBD2|NA|TRBV7-2|TRBJ2-7
TGTGCCAGCAGTTTTAGTGCGGGAGGGACCTACGAGCAGTACTTC
CASSFSAGGTYEQYF
>NA|NA|TRBV28|TRBJ2-5
TGTGCCAGCAGCCGACTCACAACGACAGGGAGGGGAGAGACCCAGTACTTC
CASSRLTTTGRGETQYF
>NA|NA|TRBV2|TRBJ1-2
TGTGCCAGCAGTGTCTCGGCAGGGACTAACTATGGCTACACCTTC
CASSVSAGTNYGYTF
>NA|NA|TRBV21-1|TRBJ2-7
TGTGCCAGCAGCAAAGGGGGTCGGGGGGCCCCCCTCCTTTACGAGCAGTACTTC
CASSKGGRGAPLLYEQYF